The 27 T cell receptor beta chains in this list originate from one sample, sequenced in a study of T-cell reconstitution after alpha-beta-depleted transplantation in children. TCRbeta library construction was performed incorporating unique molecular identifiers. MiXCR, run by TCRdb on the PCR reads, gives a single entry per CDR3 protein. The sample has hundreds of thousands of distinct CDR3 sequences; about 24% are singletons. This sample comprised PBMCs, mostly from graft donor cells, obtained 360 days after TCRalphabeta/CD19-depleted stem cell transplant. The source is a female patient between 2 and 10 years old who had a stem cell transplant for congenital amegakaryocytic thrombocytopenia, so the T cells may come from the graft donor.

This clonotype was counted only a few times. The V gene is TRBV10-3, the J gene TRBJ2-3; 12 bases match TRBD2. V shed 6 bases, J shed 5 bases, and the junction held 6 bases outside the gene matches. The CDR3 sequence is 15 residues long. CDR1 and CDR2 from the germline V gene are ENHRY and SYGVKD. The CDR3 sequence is CAIRSSGRAGDTQYF. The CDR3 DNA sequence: TGTGCCATCAGGTCTAGCGGGAGGGCTGGAGATACGCAGTATTTT.

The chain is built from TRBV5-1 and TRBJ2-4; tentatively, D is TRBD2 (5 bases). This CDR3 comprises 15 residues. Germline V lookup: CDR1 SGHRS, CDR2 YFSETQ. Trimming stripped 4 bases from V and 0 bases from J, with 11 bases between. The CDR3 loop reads CASSLGLIAKNIQYF. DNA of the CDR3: TGCGCCAGCAGCCTAGGACTGATAGCCAAAAACATTCAGTACTTC.

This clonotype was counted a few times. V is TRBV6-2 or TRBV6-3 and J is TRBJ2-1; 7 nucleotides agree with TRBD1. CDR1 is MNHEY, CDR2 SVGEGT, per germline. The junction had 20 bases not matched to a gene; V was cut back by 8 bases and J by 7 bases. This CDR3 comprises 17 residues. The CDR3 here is CASGLYSTGVRDNEQFF. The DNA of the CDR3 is TGTGCCAGCGGATTATATTCTACAGGGGTTCGTGATAATGAGCAGTTCTTC.

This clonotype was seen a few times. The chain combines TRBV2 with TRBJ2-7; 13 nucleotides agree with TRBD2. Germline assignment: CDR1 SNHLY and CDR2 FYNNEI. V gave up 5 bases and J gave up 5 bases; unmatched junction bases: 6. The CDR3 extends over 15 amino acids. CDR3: CASSPPGTSGDEQYF. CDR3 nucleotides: TGTGCCAGCAGTCCCCCTGGGACTAGCGGGGACGAGCAGTACTTC.

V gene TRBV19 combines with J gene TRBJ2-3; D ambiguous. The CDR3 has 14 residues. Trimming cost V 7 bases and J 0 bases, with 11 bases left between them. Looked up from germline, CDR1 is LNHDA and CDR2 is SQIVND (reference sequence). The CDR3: CASKLQPSTDTQYF. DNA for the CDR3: TGTGCCAGTAAGTTACAACCTAGCACAGATACGCAGTATTTT. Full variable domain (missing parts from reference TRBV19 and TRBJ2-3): DGGITQSPKYLFRKEGQNVTLSCEQNLNHDAMYWYRQDPGQGLRLIYYSQIVNDFQKGDIAEGYSVSREKKESFPLTVTSAQKNPTAFYLCASKLQPSTDTQYFGPGTRLTVL.

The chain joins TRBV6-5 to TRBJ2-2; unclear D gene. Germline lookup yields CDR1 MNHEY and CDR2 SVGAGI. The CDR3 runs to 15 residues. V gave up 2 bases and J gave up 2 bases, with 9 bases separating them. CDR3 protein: CASSYLTENTGELFF. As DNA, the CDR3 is TGTGCCAGCAGTTACCTAACAGAAAACACCGGGGAGCTGTTTTTT.

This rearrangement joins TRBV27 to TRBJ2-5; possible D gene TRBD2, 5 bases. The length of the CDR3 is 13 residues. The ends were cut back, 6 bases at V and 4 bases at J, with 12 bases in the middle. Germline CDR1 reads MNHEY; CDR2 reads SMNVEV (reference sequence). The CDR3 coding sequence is TGTGCCAGCAGCTGGGTACGGGGAGAGACCCAGTACTTC. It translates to CASSWVRGETQYF.

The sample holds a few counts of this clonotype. The CDR3 DNA is TGTGCCTCCGAGGGGGACACCGGGGAGCTGTTTTTT. This gives the protein CASEGDTGELFF. This sequence joins TRBV10-3 and TRBJ2-2; a weak D match, TRBD1 (6 bases). Germline assignment: CDR1 ENHRY and CDR2 SYGVKD. The V gene lost 11 bases and the J gene lost 3 bases, with 10 bases spanning the gap. The CDR3 runs to 12 residues.

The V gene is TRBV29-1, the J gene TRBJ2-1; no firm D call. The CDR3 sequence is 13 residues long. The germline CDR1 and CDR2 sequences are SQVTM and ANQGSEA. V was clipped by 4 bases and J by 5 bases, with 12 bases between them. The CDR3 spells CSVVPHTHNEQFF. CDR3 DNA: TGCAGCGTTGTGCCCCACACCCACAATGAGCAGTTCTTC.

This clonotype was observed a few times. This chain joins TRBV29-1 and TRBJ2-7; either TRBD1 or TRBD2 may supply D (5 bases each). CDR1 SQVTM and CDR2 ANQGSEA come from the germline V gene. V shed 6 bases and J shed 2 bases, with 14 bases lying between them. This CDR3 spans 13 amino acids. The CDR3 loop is CSVIWGMTYEQYF. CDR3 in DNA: TGCAGCGTGATCTGGGGGATGACCTACGAGCAGTACTTC.

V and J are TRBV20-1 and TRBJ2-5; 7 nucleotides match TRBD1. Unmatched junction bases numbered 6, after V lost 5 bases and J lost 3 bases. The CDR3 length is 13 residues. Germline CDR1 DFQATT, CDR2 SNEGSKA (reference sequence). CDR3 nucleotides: TGCAGTGCTCTCCTAGACAGGGAAGAGACCCAGTACTTC. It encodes CSALLDREETQYF.

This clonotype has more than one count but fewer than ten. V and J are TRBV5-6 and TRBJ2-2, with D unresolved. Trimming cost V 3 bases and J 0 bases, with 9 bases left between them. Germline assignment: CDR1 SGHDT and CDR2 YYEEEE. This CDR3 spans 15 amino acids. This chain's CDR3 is CASSWGIANTGELFF. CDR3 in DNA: TGTGCCAGCAGCTGGGGTATTGCGAACACCGGGGAGCTGTTTTTT.

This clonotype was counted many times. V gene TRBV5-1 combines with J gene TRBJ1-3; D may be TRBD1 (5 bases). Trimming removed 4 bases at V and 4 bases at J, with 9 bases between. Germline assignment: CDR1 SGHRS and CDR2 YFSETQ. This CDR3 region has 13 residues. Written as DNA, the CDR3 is TGCGCCAGCAGCAGGGGTAGCGGAAACACCATATATTTT. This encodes CASSRGSGNTIYF.

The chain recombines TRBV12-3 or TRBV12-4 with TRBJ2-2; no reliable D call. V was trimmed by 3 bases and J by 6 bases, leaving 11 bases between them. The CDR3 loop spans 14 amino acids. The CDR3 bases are TGTGCCAGCAGTTTCTACCCTGTGGCCGGGGAGCTGTTTTTT. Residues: CASSFYPVAGELFF.

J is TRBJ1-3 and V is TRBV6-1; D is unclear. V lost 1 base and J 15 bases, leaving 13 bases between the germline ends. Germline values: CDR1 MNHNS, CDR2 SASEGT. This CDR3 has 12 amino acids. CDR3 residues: CASSEEVSREYF. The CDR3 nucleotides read TGTGCCAGCAGTGAAGAAGTCAGCCGGGAATATTTT.

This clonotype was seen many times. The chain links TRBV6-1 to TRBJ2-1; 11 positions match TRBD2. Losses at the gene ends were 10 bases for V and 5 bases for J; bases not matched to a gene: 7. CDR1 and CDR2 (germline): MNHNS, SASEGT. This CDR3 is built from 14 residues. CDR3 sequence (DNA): TGTGCCATGTTCCTAGCGGGGGGAGACAATGAGCAGTTCTTC. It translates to CAMFLAGGDNEQFF.

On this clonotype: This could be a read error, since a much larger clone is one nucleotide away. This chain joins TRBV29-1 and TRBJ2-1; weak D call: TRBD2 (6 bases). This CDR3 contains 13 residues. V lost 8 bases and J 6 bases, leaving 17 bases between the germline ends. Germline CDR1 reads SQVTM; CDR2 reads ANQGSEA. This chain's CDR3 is CSIAGSFGNEQFF. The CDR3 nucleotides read TGCAGCATTGCGGGGTCTTTCGGCAATGAGCAGTTCTTC.

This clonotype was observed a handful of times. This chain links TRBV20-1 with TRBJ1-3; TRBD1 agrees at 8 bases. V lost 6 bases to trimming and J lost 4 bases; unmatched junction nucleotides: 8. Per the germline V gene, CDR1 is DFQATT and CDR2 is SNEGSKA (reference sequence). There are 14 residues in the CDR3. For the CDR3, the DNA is TGCAGTGCCAACCGACAGGGGCCGGGAAACACCATATATTTT. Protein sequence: CSANRQGPGNTIYF.

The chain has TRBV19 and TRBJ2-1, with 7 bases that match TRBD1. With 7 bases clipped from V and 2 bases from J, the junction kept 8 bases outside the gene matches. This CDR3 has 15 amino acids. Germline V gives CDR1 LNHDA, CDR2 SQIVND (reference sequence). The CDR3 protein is CASNPTGAPYNEQFF. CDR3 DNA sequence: TGTGCCAGTAATCCTACAGGGGCCCCCTACAATGAGCAGTTCTTC.

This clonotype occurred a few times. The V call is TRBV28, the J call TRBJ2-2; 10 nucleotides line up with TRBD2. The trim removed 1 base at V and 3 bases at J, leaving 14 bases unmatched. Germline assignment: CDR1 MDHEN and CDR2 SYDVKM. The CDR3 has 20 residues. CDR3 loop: CASSLSGWLAGDLDTGELFF. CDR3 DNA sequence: TGTGCCAGCAGTTTATCCGGCTGGCTAGCGGGAGACTTGGACACCGGGGAGCTGTTTTTT.

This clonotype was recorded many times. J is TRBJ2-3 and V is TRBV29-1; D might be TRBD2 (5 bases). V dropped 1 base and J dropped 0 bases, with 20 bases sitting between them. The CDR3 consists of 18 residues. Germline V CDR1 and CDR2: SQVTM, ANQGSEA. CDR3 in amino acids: CSVEGIKGTRPSTDTQYF. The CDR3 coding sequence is TGCAGCGTTGAAGGAATCAAGGGAACTAGACCTAGCACAGATACGCAGTATTTT.

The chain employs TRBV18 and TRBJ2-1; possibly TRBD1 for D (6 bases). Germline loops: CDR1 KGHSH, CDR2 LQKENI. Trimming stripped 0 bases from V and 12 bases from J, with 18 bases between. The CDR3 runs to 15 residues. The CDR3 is CASSPPGAGELPQFF. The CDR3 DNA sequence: TGTGCCAGCTCACCACCCGGGGCAGGGGAACTCCCGCAGTTCTTC.

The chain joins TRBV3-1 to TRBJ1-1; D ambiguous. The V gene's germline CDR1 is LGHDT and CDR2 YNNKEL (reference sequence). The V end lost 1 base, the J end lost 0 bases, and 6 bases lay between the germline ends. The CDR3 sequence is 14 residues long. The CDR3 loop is CASSQAALNTEAFF. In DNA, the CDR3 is TGTGCCAGCAGCCAAGCCGCCTTGAACACTGAAGCTTTCTTT. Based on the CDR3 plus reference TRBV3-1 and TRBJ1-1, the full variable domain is DTAVSQTPKYLVTQMGNDKSIKCEQNLGHDTMYWYKQDSKKFLKIMFSYNNKELIINETVPNRFSPKSPDKAHLNLHINSLELGDSAVYFCASSQAALNTEAFFGQGTRLTVV.

CDR3 sequence reads: CATSRHPLDRFYTGELFF. In DNA form, the CDR3 reads TGTGCCACCAGCAGACATCCACTCGACAGGTTCTACACCGGGGAGCTGTTTTTT. This chain connects TRBV15 to TRBJ2-2; maybe TRBD1 (6 bases). The CDR3 is 18 amino acids. Germline V lookup: CDR1 LNHNV, CDR2 YYDKDF (reference sequence). Trimming pared 2 bases from V and 3 bases from J, leaving 19 bases between.

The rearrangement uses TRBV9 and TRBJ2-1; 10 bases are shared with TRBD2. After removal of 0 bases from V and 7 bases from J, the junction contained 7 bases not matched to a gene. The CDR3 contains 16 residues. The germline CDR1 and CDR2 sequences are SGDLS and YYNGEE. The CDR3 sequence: CASSVGSSGRANEQFF. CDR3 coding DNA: TGTGCCAGCAGCGTAGGCTCGAGCGGGAGGGCTAATGAGCAGTTCTTC.

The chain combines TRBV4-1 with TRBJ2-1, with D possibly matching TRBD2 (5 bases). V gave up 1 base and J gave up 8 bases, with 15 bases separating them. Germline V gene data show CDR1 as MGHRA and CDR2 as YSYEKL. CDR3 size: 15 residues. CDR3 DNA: TGCGCCAGCAGCCAAGCCCCAGTCGAGGGCGATGAGCAGTTCTTC. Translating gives CASSQAPVEGDEQFF.

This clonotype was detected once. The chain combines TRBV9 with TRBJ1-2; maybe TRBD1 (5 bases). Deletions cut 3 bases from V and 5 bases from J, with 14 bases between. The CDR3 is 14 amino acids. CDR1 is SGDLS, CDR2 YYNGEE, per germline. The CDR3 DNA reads TGTGCCAGCAGCGGCCTACAGGAAGGGTATGGCTACACCTTC. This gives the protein CASSGLQEGYGYTF.